This TCR beta chain was obtained from a study of cytomegalovirus exposure and HLA in healthy donors. Study as a whole: An early data release held 79 million or so unique TCRs from HLA-typed donors.

Amplification used 60 Vbeta primers and 13 Jbeta primers. Using immunoSEQ multiplex PCR, the repertoire was profiled, and TCRdb retains in-frame clones only, with some absent. Of over 100,000 clones in the sample, about 79% were seen once. This CDR3 has 16 amino acids. Deletions cut 4 bases from V and 0 bases from J, with 10 bases between. Germline CDR1 is SNHLY and CDR2 is FYNNEI. This sequence joins TRBV2 and TRBJ2-6; weak D call: TRBD2 (5 bases). This TCR was recovered from a woman between 18 and 30 years old in good health and CMV-seropositive. The sequenced material came from PBMCs. For the CDR3, the DNA is TGTGCCAGCAGTGGTGGACTGAGCTCTGGGGCCAACGTCCTGACTTTC. Its protein product is CASSGGLSSGANVLTF. The variable domain in full, completed from reference TRBV2 and TRBJ2-6, reads EPEVTQTPSHQVTQMGQEVILRCVPISNHLYFYWYRQILGQKVEFLVSFYNNEISEKSEIFDDQFSVERPDGSNFTLKIRSTKLEDSAMYFCASSGGLSSGANVLTFGAGSRLTVL.